This entry concerns a single T cell receptor beta chain. Unmatched junction bases numbered 5, after V lost 3 bases and J lost 4 bases. The CDR3 has 15 amino acids. CDR1 and CDR2 (germline): SGHTA, FQGNSA. Authors' analysis steps: Estimated nucleated cell counts came from reference gene primer amplification. Method: immunoSEQ multiplex PCR; TCRdb's copy keeps in-frame clones and lacks some. For V, J and clone size, that table is used; D and trimming come from the DNA. This sample has 200,000 to 250,000 clones, with 75% to 85% found just once. The data belong to a study of blood T cell repertoires in COVID-19. About the study: Some COVID-19 samples were acute and others convalescent; all came from the United States, Italy and Spain. T cells, B-cell-depleted T cells, or PBMCs provided the cDNA or gDNA that served as material.

V gene TRBV7-2 combines with J gene TRBJ1-1; 10 nucleotides agree with TRBD1. Sequenced input: peripheral blood. The receptor was isolated from an older woman with acute or convalescent COVID-19. CDR3 DNA sequence: TGTGCCAGCAGCTTTAGCCGGACAGGGGGCACTGAAGCTTTCTTT. Translating it yields CASSFSRTGGTEAFF.